This T cell receptor (beta chain) was obtained from a study of OX40 agonist ivuxolimab in advanced cancers. Background on the study: Patients were treated with intravenous ivuxolimab, dosed at 0.01 to 10 mg/kg and infused every 2 weeks.

Libraries were prepared by immunoSEQ multiplex PCR; TCRdb keeps only in-frame clonotypes and omits some of them. The profile covers 80,000 to 85,000 clones, with just over 85% appearing a single time and roughly 6% taken by the ten largest. There are 11 residues in the CDR3. Trimming cost V 4 bases and J 2 bases, with 2 bases left between them. Germline values: CDR1 SGDLS, CDR2 YYNGEE. The chain is built from TRBV9 and TRBJ2-3; D remains unclear. Specimen: CD4+ or CD8+ T cells sorted from blood, collected in a trial of the OX40 agonist ivuxolimab. The clonotype was recovered from an adult with an advanced solid tumor such as melanoma, head and neck, liver or kidney cancer. The CDR3 sequence: CASSSTDTQYF. DNA for the CDR3: TGTGCCAGCAGCTCCACAGATACGCAGTATTTT.